The source of this T cell receptor (beta chain) is a study of T cell responses to AZD1222 COVID-19 vaccine. Regarding the study as a whole: Repertoires were sampled only after the peak T cell response. White British people made up most donors, females outnumbered males, and clonal diversity was possibly underestimated.

Produced via immunoSEQ multiplex PCR; TCRdb's table is partial and in-frame only. The table lists about 150,000 clones, 70% to 90% of them singletons. A word on this clone: The antigen remains unidentified.

CDR1 is MNHEY and CDR2 is SMNVEV in the germline V gene (reference sequence). This CDR3 spans 14 amino acids. V was trimmed by 3 bases and J by 2 bases, leaving 11 bases between them. The sequence was obtained from an adult who received the MenACWY meningococcal vaccine as a control. The chain couples TRBV27 to TRBJ2-7; D gene ambiguous. Sequenced material: peripheral blood, taken 28 days after the second dose of the MenACWY control vaccine. Written as DNA, the CDR3 is TGTGCCAGCAGTTTGGGTAGCTTAACCTACGAGCAGTACTTC. Encoded protein: CASSLGSLTYEQYF.